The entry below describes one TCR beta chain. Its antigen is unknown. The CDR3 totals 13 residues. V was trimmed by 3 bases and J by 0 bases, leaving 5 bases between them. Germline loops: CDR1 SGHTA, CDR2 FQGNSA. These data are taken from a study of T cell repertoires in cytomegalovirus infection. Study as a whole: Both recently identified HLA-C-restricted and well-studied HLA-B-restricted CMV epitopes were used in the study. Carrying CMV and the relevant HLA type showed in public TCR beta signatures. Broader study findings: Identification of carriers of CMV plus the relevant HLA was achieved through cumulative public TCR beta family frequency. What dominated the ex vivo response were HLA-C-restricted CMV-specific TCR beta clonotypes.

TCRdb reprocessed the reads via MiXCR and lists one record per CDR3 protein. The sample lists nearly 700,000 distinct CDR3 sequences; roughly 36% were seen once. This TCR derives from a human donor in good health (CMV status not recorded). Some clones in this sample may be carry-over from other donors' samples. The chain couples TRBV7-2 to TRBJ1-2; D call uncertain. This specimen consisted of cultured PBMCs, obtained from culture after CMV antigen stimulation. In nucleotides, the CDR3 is TGTGCCAGCAGCTTTAGAGCTAACTATGGCTACACCTTC. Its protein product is CASSFRANYGYTF. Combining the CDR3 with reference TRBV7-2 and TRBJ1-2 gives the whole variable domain GAGVSQSPSNKVTEKGKDVELRCDPISGHTALYWYRQSLGQGLEFLIYFQGNSAPDKSGLPSDRFSAERTGGSVSTLTIQRTQQEDSAVYLCASSFRANYGYTFGSGTRLTVV.